These T cell receptor beta chains were read from a single sample in a study of PD-L1 blockade in urothelial cancer. The protocol was immunoSEQ multiplex PCR, while the TCRdb copy is restricted to in-frame clones and leaves out a portion. The sample lists about 81,000 clones, more than 80% occurring once. The specimen was PBMCs, collected around atezolizumab (anti-PD-L1) treatment. Receptors were obtained from a woman older than 75 with urothelial cancer. Both conserved end residues are part of each CDR3. D genes are given only for firm matches. Clone size is shown for a subset of rows, as once, few, many or a class of expanded clone.

d_gene,j_gene,abundance,v_gene,CDR3aa,CDR3nt
NA,TRBJ2-1,NA,TRBV7-3,CASSLLAGSYNEQFF,TGTGCCAGCAGCTTACTCGCGGGATCCTACAATGAGCAGTTCTTC
TRBD2,TRBJ2-2,NA,TRBV9,CASSLGEGEGSTGELFF,TGTGCCAGCAGCCTAGGGGAGGGCGAGGGGAGCACCGGGGAGCTGTTTTTT
NA,TRBJ2-5,NA,TRBV28,CASRNTGQETQYF,TGTGCCAGCAGAAACACAGGGCAAGAGACCCAGTACTTC
TRBD2,TRBJ2-7,NA,TRBV9,CASSEGTRSREQYF,TGTGCCAGCAGCGAGGGGACTAGAAGTCGCGAGCAGTACTTC
NA,TRBJ2-3,NA,TRBV7-2,CASSPQEGRSPQYF,TGTGCCAGCAGTCCCCAGGAGGGCAGGAGCCCGCAGTATTTT
TRBD1,TRBJ1-2,NA,TRBV19,CASSQGGTHYGYTF,TGTGCCAGTAGTCAGGGGGGAACCCACTATGGCTACACCTTC
TRBD1,TRBJ1-5,many,TRBV6-1,CASSQGGFGNQPQHF,TGTGCCAGCTCCCAGGGGGGATTTGGCAATCAGCCCCAGCATTTT
NA,TRBJ2-5,NA,TRBV5-1,CASSLGPGGGQETQYF,TGCGCCAGCAGCTTGGGGCCCGGGGGTGGCCAAGAGACCCAGTACTTC
TRBD1,TRBJ1-2,NA,TRBV6-1,CASRETGANYGYTF,TGTGCCAGCAGGGAAACAGGGGCTAACTATGGCTACACCTTC
TRBD1,TRBJ2-1,NA,TRBV5-6,CASSGDRGQPTYNEQFF,TGTGCCAGCAGCGGGGACAGGGGACAACCTACCTACAATGAGCAGTTCTTC
TRBD2,TRBJ2-1,NA,TRBV7-2,CASSLIAGTYNEQFF,TGTGCCAGCAGCTTAATAGCGGGGACCTACAATGAGCAGTTCTTC
NA,TRBJ2-2,NA,TRBV5-1,CASSPQQEYGELFF,TGCGCCAGCAGCCCACAACAGGAATACGGGGAGCTGTTTTTT
NA,TRBJ2-2,NA,TRBV27,CASRLRDLNTGELFF,TGTGCCAGCAGACTCCGGGACTTGAACACCGGGGAGCTGTTTTTT
TRBD1,TRBJ1-4,NA,TRBV27,CASSLLRTGGGEKLFF,TGTGCCAGCAGTTTACTGCGGACAGGGGGCGGAGAAAAACTGTTTTTT
TRBD2,TRBJ2-5,NA,TRBV5-1,CASRVSGAQETQYF,TGCGCCAGCAGGGTTAGCGGGGCCCAAGAGACCCAGTACTTC
TRBD1,TRBJ1-1,NA,TRBV9,CASSTGGQGGTEAFF,TGTGCCAGCAGCACTGGGGGACAGGGGGGGACTGAAGCTTTCTTT
NA,TRBJ2-7,few,TRBV18,CASSPSPILLEQYF,TGTGCCAGCTCACCGTCACCGATACTCCTCGAGCAGTACTTC
NA,TRBJ2-5,NA,TRBV7-9,CASSLDRETQYF,TGTGCCAGCAGCTTAGATAGAGAGACCCAGTACTTC
TRBD1,TRBJ1-2,NA,TRBV10-3,CAITKRQGDSSYGYTF,TGTGCCATCACCAAGAGACAGGGCGATTCCTCCTATGGCTACACCTTC
NA,TRBJ1-3,NA,TRBV6-1,CASSPSGGAGNTIYF,TGTGCCAGCAGCCCATCGGGGGGGGCAGGAAACACCATATATTTT
TRBD1,TRBJ2-1,NA,TRBV7-9,CASSRPGQALNEQFF,TGTGCCAGCAGCCGACCGGGACAGGCACTCAATGAGCAGTTCTTC
NA,TRBJ2-4,NA,TRBV28,CASSTYRVAKNIQYF,TGTGCCAGCAGTACATACAGGGTGGCCAAAAACATTCAGTACTTC